This TCR beta chain appears in the sequencing data of a study of T cell changes during pregnancy in multiple sclerosis. Germline lookup yields CDR1 SGHRS and CDR2 YFSETQ. The CDR3 spans 14 residues. V gave up 3 bases and J gave up 9 bases; unmatched junction bases: 9. Sequenced by immunoSEQ multiplex PCR; TCRdb stores in-frame clones only, minus some. The sample has more than 95,000 clones; approximately 93% are singletons. The V gene is TRBV5-1, the J gene TRBJ2-1; TRBD2 aligns across 7 bases. The sample in question was peripheral blood, obtained after pregnancy. The source is a female donor with multiple sclerosis, enrolled in a pregnancy study. The CDR3 region has the DNA TGCGCCAGCAGCTCCCCCGCTAGCGGTGTTGAGCAGTTCTTC. It specifies CASSSPASGVEQFF.